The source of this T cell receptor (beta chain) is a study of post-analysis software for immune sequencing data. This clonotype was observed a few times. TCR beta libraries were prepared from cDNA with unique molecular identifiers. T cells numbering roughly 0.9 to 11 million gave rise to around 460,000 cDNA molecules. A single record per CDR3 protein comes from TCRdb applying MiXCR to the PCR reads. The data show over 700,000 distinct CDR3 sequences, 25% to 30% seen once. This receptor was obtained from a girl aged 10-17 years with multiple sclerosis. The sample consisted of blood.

CDR3 sequence (DNA): TGTGCCAGCAGTTTAGCAGCAGCAGACACAGATACGCAGTATTTT. Protein: CASSLAAADTDTQYF. The chain recombines TRBV6-5 with TRBJ2-3; D is unclear. This CDR3 comprises 15 residues. The germline V gene has CDR1 MNHEY and CDR2 SVGAGI. The V gene lost 4 bases and the J gene lost 2 bases, with 13 bases spanning the gap.